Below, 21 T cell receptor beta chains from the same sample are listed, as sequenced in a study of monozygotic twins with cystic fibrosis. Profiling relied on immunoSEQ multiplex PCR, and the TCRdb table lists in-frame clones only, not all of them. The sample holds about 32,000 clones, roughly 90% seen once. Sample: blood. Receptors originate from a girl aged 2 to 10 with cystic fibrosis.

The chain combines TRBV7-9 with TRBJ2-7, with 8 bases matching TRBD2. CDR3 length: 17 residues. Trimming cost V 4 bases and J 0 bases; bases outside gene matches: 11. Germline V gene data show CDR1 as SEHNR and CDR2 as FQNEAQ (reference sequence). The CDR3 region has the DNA TGTGCCAGCAGCTCCCATTTAACGGGAGGGTTCTCCTACGAGCAGTACTTC. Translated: CASSSHLTGGFSYEQYF.

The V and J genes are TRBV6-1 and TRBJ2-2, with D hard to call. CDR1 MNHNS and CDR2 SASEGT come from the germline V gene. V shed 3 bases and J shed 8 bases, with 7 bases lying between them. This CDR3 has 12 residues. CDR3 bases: TGTGCCAGCAGTGAGGCGATGGGGGAGCTGTTTTTT. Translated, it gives CASSEAMGELFF.

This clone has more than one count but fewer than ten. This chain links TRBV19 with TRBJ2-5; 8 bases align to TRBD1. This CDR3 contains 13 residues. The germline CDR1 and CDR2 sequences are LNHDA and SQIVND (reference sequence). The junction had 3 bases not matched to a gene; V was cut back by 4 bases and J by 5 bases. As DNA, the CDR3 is TGTGCCAGTAGTACCAACAGGGGGGAGACCCAGTACTTC. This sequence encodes CASSTNRGETQYF.

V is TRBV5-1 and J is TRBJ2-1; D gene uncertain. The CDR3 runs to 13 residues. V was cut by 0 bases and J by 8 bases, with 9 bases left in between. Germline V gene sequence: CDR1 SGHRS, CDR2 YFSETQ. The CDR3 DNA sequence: TGCGCCAGCAGCTTGGGTTCGGCGGATGAGCAGTTCTTC. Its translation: CASSLGSADEQFF.

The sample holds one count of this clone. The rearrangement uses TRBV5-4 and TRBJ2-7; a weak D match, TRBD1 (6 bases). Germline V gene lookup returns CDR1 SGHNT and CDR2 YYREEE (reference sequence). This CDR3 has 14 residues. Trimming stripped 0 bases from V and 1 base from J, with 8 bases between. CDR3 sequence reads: CASSLGQGSYEQYF. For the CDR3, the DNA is TGTGCCAGCAGCTTGGGTCAGGGGTCCTACGAGCAGTACTTC.

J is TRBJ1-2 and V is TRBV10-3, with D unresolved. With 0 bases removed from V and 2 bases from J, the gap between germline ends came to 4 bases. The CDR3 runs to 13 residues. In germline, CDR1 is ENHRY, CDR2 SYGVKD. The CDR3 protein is CAISESGNYGYTF. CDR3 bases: TGTGCCATCAGTGAGTCTGGAAACTATGGCTACACCTTC.

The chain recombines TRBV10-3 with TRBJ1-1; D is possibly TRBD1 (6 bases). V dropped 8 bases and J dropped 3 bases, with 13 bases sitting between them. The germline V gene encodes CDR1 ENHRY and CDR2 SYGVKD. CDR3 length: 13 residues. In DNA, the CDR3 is TGTGCCATCCAAAGGGGGAGTGACACTGAAGCTTTCTTT. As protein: CAIQRGSDTEAFF.

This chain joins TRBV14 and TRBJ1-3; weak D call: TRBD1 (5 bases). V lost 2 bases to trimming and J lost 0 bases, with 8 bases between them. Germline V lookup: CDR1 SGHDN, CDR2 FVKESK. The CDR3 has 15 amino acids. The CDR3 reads CASSQWGSSGNTIYF. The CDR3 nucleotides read TGTGCCAGCAGCCAATGGGGGAGCTCTGGAAACACCATATATTTT.

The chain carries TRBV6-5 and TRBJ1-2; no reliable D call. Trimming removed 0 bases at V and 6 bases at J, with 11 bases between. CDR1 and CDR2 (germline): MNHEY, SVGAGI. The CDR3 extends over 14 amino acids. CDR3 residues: CASSYSVLGDGYTF. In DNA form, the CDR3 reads TGTGCCAGCAGTTACTCGGTCCTCGGGGATGGCTACACCTTC.

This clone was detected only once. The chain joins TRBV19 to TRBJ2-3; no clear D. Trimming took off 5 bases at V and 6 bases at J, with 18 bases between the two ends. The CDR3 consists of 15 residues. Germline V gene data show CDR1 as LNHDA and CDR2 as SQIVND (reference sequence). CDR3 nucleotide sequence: TGTGCCAGTAGTCCCCGTGGAGCCCTTGGCGATACGCAGTATTTT. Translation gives CASSPRGALGDTQYF.

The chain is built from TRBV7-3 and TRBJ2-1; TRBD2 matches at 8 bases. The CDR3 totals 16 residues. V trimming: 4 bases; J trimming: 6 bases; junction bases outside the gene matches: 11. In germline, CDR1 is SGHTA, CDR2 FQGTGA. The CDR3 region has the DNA TGTGCCAGCAGCTCACAATTCGGCGGGAGGCTCAATGAGCAGTTCTTC. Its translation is CASSSQFGGRLNEQFF.

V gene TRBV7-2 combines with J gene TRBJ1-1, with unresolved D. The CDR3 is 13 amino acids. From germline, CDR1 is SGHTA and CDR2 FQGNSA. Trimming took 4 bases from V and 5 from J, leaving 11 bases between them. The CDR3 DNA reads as TGTGCCAGCAGCTCTACACCGGAGACTGAAGCTTTCTTT. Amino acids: CASSSTPETEAFF.

The DNA of the CDR3 is TGTGCCAGCAGCCAAGAACAGGGTAGCAATCAGCCCCAGCATTTT. Amino acids: CASSQEQGSNQPQHF. The rearrangement links TRBV4-2 to TRBJ1-5; TRBD1 might be the D (6 bases). The germline gives CDR1 LGHNA, CDR2 YNFKEQ. This CDR3 is 15 amino acids long. Trimming shortened V by 0 bases and J by 0 bases, and 6 bases separated the two germline ends.

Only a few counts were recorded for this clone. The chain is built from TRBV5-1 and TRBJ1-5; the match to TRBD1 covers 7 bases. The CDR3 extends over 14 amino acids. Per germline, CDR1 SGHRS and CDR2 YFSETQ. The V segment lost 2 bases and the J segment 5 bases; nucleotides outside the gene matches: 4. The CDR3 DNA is TGCGCCAGCAGCTTCACAGGGGAGGATCAGCCCCAGCATTTT. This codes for CASSFTGEDQPQHF.

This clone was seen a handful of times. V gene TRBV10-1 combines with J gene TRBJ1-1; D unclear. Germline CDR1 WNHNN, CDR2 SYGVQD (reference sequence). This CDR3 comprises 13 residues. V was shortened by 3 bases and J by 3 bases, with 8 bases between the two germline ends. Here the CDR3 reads CASSERGDTEAFF. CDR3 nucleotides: TGCGCCAGCAGTGAACGGGGTGACACTGAAGCTTTCTTT.

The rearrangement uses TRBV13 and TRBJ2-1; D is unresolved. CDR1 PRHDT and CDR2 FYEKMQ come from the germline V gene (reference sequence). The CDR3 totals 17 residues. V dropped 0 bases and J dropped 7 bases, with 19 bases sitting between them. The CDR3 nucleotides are TGTGCCAGCAGCTTAGGCCCATTAGGCATGTCTCGGAATGAGCAGTTCTTC. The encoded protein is CASSLGPLGMSRNEQFF.

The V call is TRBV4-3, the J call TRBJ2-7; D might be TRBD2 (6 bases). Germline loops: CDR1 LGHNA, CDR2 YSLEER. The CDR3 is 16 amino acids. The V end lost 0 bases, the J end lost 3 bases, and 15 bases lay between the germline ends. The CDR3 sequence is CASSQDEASDYYEQYF. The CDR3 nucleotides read TGCGCCAGCAGCCAAGATGAAGCTAGCGACTACTACGAGCAGTACTTC.

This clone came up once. The CDR3: CASTWWGTQIGGTQYF. The CDR3 bases are TGTGCCAGCACCTGGTGGGGGACCCAAATAGGAGGGACCCAGTACTTC. The chain joins TRBV7-9 to TRBJ2-5; D is perhaps TRBD1 or TRBD2 (5 bases each). This CDR3 contains 16 residues. The germline V and J ends were trimmed by 7 bases and 7 bases, with 25 bases remaining between them. Germline V gene sequence: CDR1 SEHNR, CDR2 FQNEAQ (reference sequence).

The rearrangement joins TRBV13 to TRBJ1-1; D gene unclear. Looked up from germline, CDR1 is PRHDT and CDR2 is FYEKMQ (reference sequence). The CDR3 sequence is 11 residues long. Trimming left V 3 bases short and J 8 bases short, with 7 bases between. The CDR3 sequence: CASSLQGEAFF. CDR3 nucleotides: TGTGCCAGCAGCTTGCAAGGCGAAGCTTTCTTT.

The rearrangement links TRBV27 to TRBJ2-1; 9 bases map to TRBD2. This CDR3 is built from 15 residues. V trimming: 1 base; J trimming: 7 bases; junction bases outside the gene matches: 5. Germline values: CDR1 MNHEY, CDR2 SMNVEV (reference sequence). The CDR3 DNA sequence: TGTGCCAGCAGTTTATTAGCGGGAGATGTAAATGAGCAGTTCTTC. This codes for CASSLLAGDVNEQFF.

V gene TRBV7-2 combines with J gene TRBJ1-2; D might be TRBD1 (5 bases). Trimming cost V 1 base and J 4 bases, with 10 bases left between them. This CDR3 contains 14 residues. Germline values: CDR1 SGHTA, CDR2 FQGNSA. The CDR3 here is CASSLVRQGYGYTF. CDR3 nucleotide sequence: TGTGCCAGCAGCTTAGTAAGGCAGGGCTATGGCTACACCTTC.